The 21 T cell receptor beta chains reported below all come from one sample, sequenced in a study of early T cells in non-severe SARS-CoV-2 infection. TCRdb processed the 5' RACE reads anew with MiXCR; each CDR3 protein has one entry. The profile shows over 50,000 distinct CDR3 sequences, approximately 12% of them singletons. Sequences were obtained from whole blood. All receptors derive from an adult who was a healthcare worker with PCR-confirmed SARS-CoV-2 infection or an uninfected control (not recorded which).

The sample holds many counts of this clonotype. The V call is TRBV19, the J call TRBJ2-7, with 7 nucleotides matching TRBD1. Germline CDR1 reads LNHDA; CDR2 reads SQIVND (reference sequence). CDR3 length: 14 residues. V was pared by 3 bases and J by 2 bases, with 4 bases of the junction left unmatched. CDR3 sequence: CASSIVDRTYEQYF. CDR3 in DNA: TGTGCCAGTAGTATTGTGGACAGGACCTACGAGCAGTACTTC. Variable domain in full (rest from reference TRBV19 and TRBJ2-7): DGGITQSPKYLFRKEGQNVTLSCEQNLNHDAMYWYRQDPGQGLRLIYYSQIVNDFQKGDIAEGYSVSREKKESFPLTVTSAQKNPTAFYLCASSIVDRTYEQYFGPGTRLTVT.

This rearrangement joins TRBV28 to TRBJ1-5; no clear D. The germline V and J ends were trimmed by 2 bases and 9 bases, with 8 bases remaining between them. This CDR3 region has 12 residues. The germline gives CDR1 MDHEN, CDR2 SYDVKM. This CDR3 is CASSLVPGPQHF. The DNA for the CDR3 is TGTGCCAGCAGTTTAGTCCCTGGGCCCCAGCATTTT.

The chain couples TRBV6-1 to TRBJ2-2; 8 positions agree with TRBD2. CDR1 MNHNS and CDR2 SASEGT come from the germline V gene. V lost 8 bases to trimming and J lost 1 base; unmatched junction nucleotides: 6. The CDR3 extends over 15 amino acids. This CDR3 reads CASRYAGGNTGELFF. The CDR3 DNA reads TGTGCCAGCCGCTACGCGGGGGGGAACACCGGGGAGCTGTTTTTT.

This clonotype came up many times. This sequence joins TRBV30 and TRBJ2-5; the D gene is possibly TRBD2 (6 bases). This CDR3 region has 14 residues. With 0 bases removed from V and 2 bases from J, the gap between germline ends came to 10 bases. Germline loops: CDR1 GTSNPN, CDR2 SVGIG (reference sequence). The chain's CDR3 is CAWSVILAQETQYF. For the CDR3, the DNA is TGTGCCTGGAGTGTAATACTAGCTCAAGAGACCCAGTACTTC.

A few counts support this clonotype. V gene TRBV20-1 combines with J gene TRBJ1-4; D gene uncertain. The CDR3 extends over 12 amino acids. The germline V gene has CDR1 DFQATT and CDR2 SNEGSKA (reference sequence). The CDR3 DNA reads TGCGCACGGCCGACGGGGAATGAAAAACTGTTTTTT. Protein product: CARPTGNEKLFF.

This clonotype appeared many times. The chain combines TRBV7-9 with TRBJ2-7; 10 bases align to TRBD1. V lost 8 bases, J lost 2 bases, and 6 bases stayed unmatched. The V gene's germline CDR1 is SEHNR and CDR2 FQNEAQ (reference sequence). This CDR3 is 14 amino acids long. CDR3 coding DNA: TGTGCCAGCCTTCGGACAGGGGGTCCCTACGAGCAGTACTTC. Residues: CASLRTGGPYEQYF.

This chain connects TRBV11-2 to TRBJ2-1; unclear D gene. Germline V gives CDR1 SGHAT, CDR2 FQNNGV. CDR3 length: 10 residues. The V end was cut by 2 bases, the J end by 7 bases, with 0 bases between. CDR3 nucleotides: TGTGCCAGCAGCTTAAATGAGCAGTTCTTC. It codes for CASSLNEQFF.

The chain joins TRBV7-9 to TRBJ1-2; D call uncertain. This CDR3 comprises 14 residues. Germline CDR1 and CDR2: SEHNR and FQNEAQ (reference sequence). V lost 3 bases and J 2 bases, leaving 10 bases between the germline ends. Here the CDR3 reads CASSFVSDNYGYTF. CDR3 coding DNA: TGTGCCAGCAGCTTTGTTTCGGACAACTATGGCTACACCTTC.

This clonotype was detected many times. The chain combines TRBV9 with TRBJ2-7; 7 bases match TRBD2. The CDR3 is made up of 16 amino acids. With 0 bases clipped from V and 3 bases from J, the junction kept 9 bases outside the gene matches. In germline, CDR1 is SGDLS, CDR2 YYNGEE. The chain's CDR3 is CASSVAPSGDLYEQYF. The CDR3 DNA reads as TGTGCCAGCAGCGTAGCGCCCAGCGGGGACCTCTACGAGCAGTACTTC.

This clonotype appeared a few times. This rearrangement joins TRBV7-8 to TRBJ2-1; maybe TRBD2 (6 bases). CDR3 length: 18 residues. V lost 3 bases and J 10 bases, leaving 28 bases between the germline ends. CDR1 and CDR2 (germline): SGHVS, FQNEAQ. The CDR3 DNA reads as TGTGCCAGCAGCTTTGTGGGGTTTGGGGAGGCCATAATTGGGGAGCAGTTCTTC. Translated, it gives CASSFVGFGEAIIGEQFF.

Remarks on this clonotype: A much larger clonotype is one base distant, so this may be a read error. The chain has TRBV9 and TRBJ1-1; D not certain. Germline V CDR1 and CDR2: SGDLS, YYNGEE. The CDR3 is 15 residues long. The CDR3 spells CASSVVVGSNTEASF. As DNA, the CDR3 is TGTGCCAGCAGCGTAGTAGTCGGGTCGAACACTGAAGCTTCCTTT. The full variable domain, rest sourced from reference TRBV9 and TRBJ1-1, is DSGVTQTPKHLITATGQRVTLRCSPRSGDLSVYWYQQSLDQGLQFLIQYYNGEERAKGNILERFSAQQFPDLHSELNLSSLELGDSALYFCASSVVVGSNTEASFGQGTRLTVV.

The sample holds a few counts of this clonotype. V is TRBV11-2 and J is TRBJ2-1; TRBD2 aligns across 10 bases. Trimming removed 5 bases from V and 6 bases from J; junction bases left unmatched: 10. This CDR3 is built from 16 residues. Looked up from germline, CDR1 is SGHAT and CDR2 is FQNNGV. CDR3 protein: CASSAGVRLAGNEQFF. The CDR3 nucleotides read TGTGCCAGCAGCGCAGGGGTTAGACTAGCGGGCAATGAGCAGTTCTTC.

This clonotype turned up a few times. The genes are TRBV11-2 and TRBJ2-7, with D unclear. The CDR3 consists of 12 residues. V shed 1 base and J shed 6 bases, with 7 bases lying between them. CDR1 is SGHAT and CDR2 is FQNNGV in the germline V gene. Written as DNA, the CDR3 is TGTGCCAGCAGCTTAGGGGCAGTCGAGCAGTACTTC. Translation gives CASSLGAVEQYF.

There are a few counts of this clonotype. V gene TRBV29-1 combines with J gene TRBJ2-7, with 7 positions matching TRBD2. CDR3 size: 15 residues. V lost 3 bases, J lost 5 bases, and 13 bases stayed unmatched. CDR1 SQVTM and CDR2 ANQGSEA come from the germline V gene. The CDR3 sequence: CSVDLRGLPPHEQYF. The CDR3 coding sequence is TGCAGCGTTGACCTTCGGGGACTACCTCCGCACGAGCAGTACTTC.

By sample share, this clonotype is medium-sized. The genes are TRBV11-2 and TRBJ2-7; 7 bases line up with TRBD1. The CDR3 is 13 amino acids. Germline CDR1 is SGHAT and CDR2 is FQNNGV. J was trimmed by 3 bases and V by 3 bases; bases with no gene match: 2. The CDR3 reads CASSLGTDYEQYF. Written as DNA, the CDR3 is TGTGCCAGCAGCTTGGGGACAGACTACGAGCAGTACTTC.

The chain uses TRBV29-1 and TRBJ1-2, with D perhaps matching TRBD1 (5 bases). V was cut by 6 bases and J by 3 bases, with 14 bases left in between. The CDR3 covers 13 residues. The V gene's germline CDR1 is SQVTM and CDR2 ANQGSEA. The CDR3 loop reads CSVLTRGDYGYTF. The CDR3 bases are TGCAGCGTCCTCACCCGGGGGGACTATGGCTACACCTTC.

V usage is TRBV4-1 and J usage is TRBJ1-4; no firm D call. CDR1 and CDR2 from the germline V gene are MGHRA and YSYEKL. CDR3 length: 19 residues. The V and J ends lost 0 bases and 1 base respectively, with 18 bases between them. CDR3 amino acids: CASSQDTGDSVLTNEKLFF. The DNA of the CDR3 is TGCGCCAGCAGCCAAGATACCGGGGATTCGGTGTTAACTAATGAAAAACTGTTTTTT.

This clonotype was counted ten times or more. The chain couples TRBV28 to TRBJ2-2; D is ambiguous. The germline V gene has CDR1 MDHEN and CDR2 SYDVKM. Trimming stripped 2 bases from V and 1 base from J, with 8 bases between. The length of the CDR3 is 15 residues. CDR3 sequence (DNA): TGTGCCAGCAGTTTAGAGGCAGAGAACACCGGGGAGCTGTTTTTT. It yields the protein CASSLEAENTGELFF.

This clonotype was found many times. The rearrangement links TRBV7-3 to TRBJ2-3; no reliable D call. V lost 4 bases to trimming and J lost 0 bases, with 5 bases between them. Per germline, CDR1 SGHTA and CDR2 FQGTGA. The CDR3 length is 13 residues. CDR3 DNA: TGTGCCAGCAGCTCCGGTAGCACAGATACGCAGTATTTT. As protein: CASSSGSTDTQYF.

This clonotype was detected ten times or more. CDR3 coding DNA: TGTGCCAGCAGTTTGGGAACGACAGGGAACGGCTACACCTTC. Its protein product is CASSLGTTGNGYTF. V usage is TRBV12-3 or TRBV12-4 and J usage is TRBJ1-2; 7 nucleotides line up with TRBD1. V lost 3 bases and J lost 8; bases outside the gene matches: 9. The CDR3 is 14 amino acids.

This clonotype was detected ten times or more. The gene calls are TRBV6-1 and TRBJ1-2; D might be TRBD1 (6 bases). Germline V CDR1 and CDR2: MNHNS, SASEGT. This CDR3 is 15 amino acids long. The germline V and J ends were trimmed by 0 bases and 3 bases, with 11 bases remaining between them. The CDR3 reads CASSEAGTGHYGYTF. In nucleotides, the CDR3 is TGTGCCAGCAGTGAAGCGGGCACAGGGCACTATGGCTACACCTTC.